The T cell receptor (beta chain) described here comes from a study of early T cells in non-severe SARS-CoV-2 infection. About the research overall: Chains stayed unpaired after sequencing of bulk RNA from unsorted whole blood. Study results and limitations: Matches to VDJdb favored anti-spike CD8 responses and missed private and CD4 specificities.

For this clonotype: Its antigen is still unknown.

The length of the CDR3 is 14 residues. The V and J ends lost 4 bases and 2 bases, in that order; junction bases with no gene match: 5. CDR1 and CDR2 (germline): SGDLS, YYNGEE. Each cDNA molecule carried a unique molecular identifier. TCRdb recomputed calls from the 5' RACE reads with MiXCR, one row per CDR3 protein. This table has 15,000 to 20,000 distinct CDR3 sequences, approximately 5.4% appearing once. The sequencing input was whole blood. The chain couples TRBV9 to TRBJ2-7; the match to TRBD2 covers 8 bases. This clonotype was sampled from an adult who was a healthcare worker with PCR-confirmed SARS-CoV-2 infection or an uninfected control (not recorded which). The CDR3 nucleotides read TGTGCCAGCAGCCCGAGCGGGAGTGCCTACGAGCAGTACTTC. Translating it yields CASSPSGSAYEQYF.